A single sample gave rise to the 12 T cell receptor beta chains below, sequenced in a study of patients and donors after allogeneic stem cell transplantation. MiXCR, run by TCRdb on the RT-PCR reads, gives a single entry per CDR3 protein. Among approximately 98,000 distinct CDR3 sequences listed, 35% were seen once. Input material: blood, either unsorted or a sorted T cell fraction (not recorded which). These receptors were collected from a human donor who was either an allogeneic HSCT recipient or a stem cell or donor lymphocyte infusion donor (not recorded which). It is not recorded whose cells these are; they may come from a transplant donor.

The rearrangement joins TRBV9 to TRBJ1-5; 9 bases agree with TRBD1. Trimming removed 4 bases from V and 3 bases from J; junction bases left unmatched: 5. This CDR3 region has 15 residues. The germline gives CDR1 SGDLS, CDR2 YYNGEE. CDR3 sequence (DNA): TGTGCCAGCAGCCCCGGGACAGGGCCCAATCAGCCCCAGCATTTT. Its protein product is CASSPGTGPNQPQHF.

This chain uses TRBV20-1 with TRBJ2-1; 7 nucleotides line up with TRBD2. The trim removed 5 bases at V and 7 bases at J, leaving 14 bases unmatched. CDR1 and CDR2 from the germline V gene are DFQATT and SNEGSKA (reference sequence). This CDR3 has 15 residues. This CDR3 reads CSAGQRLAIINEQFF. For the CDR3, the DNA is TGCAGTGCTGGACAACGACTAGCCATTATTAATGAGCAGTTCTTC.

The J gene is TRBJ1-1, the V gene TRBV20-1; D ambiguous. Germline V CDR1 and CDR2: DFQATT, SNEGSKA (reference sequence). This CDR3 is 12 amino acids long. With 5 bases removed from V and 4 bases from J, the gap between germline ends came to 11 bases. The CDR3 loop is CSAASRGTEAFF. The CDR3 DNA reads as TGCAGTGCTGCCAGTCGGGGCACTGAAGCTTTCTTT.

This clonotype occurred a few times. The chain has TRBV30 and TRBJ1-3; perhaps TRBD1 as D (6 bases). The CDR3 runs 11 residues. Germline V gene lookup returns CDR1 GTSNPN and CDR2 SVGIG (reference sequence). The CDR3 coding sequence is TGTGCGCGGACAGCTGGAAACACCATATATTTT. Amino acid sequence: CARTAGNTIYF.

This clonotype has a handful of counts. The chain employs TRBV6-5 and TRBJ2-1; no firm D call. The CDR3 runs to 15 residues. The germline V gene encodes CDR1 MNHEY and CDR2 SVGAGI. Trimming left V 2 bases short and J 4 bases short, with 12 bases between. The CDR3 DNA reads TGTGCCAGCAGTTACATGTATGGGTGGTACAATGAGCAGTTCTTC. Protein product: CASSYMYGWYNEQFF.

This clonotype was seen more than once but under ten times. This chain's CDR3 is CSVTQGLGYNEQFF. The CDR3 DNA is TGCAGCGTTACACAGGGGTTAGGCTACAATGAGCAGTTCTTC. The V call is TRBV29-1, the J call TRBJ2-1; the match to TRBD1 covers 7 bases. This CDR3 is built from 14 residues. J gave up 3 bases and V 5 bases, and 7 bases lay outside the gene matches. The germline V gene encodes CDR1 SQVTM and CDR2 ANQGSEA.

The genes are TRBV7-2 and TRBJ1-1; D is unresolved. Germline CDR1 and CDR2: SGHTA and FQGNSA. V was shortened by 5 bases and J by 5 bases, with 15 bases between the two germline ends. There are 14 residues in the CDR3. The CDR3 DNA reads TGTGCCAGCAGCCACGGGCGGGCAGGAACTGAAGCTTTCTTT. Its translation is CASSHGRAGTEAFF.

This clonotype was seen a few times. CDR3 amino acids: CASSASGQVYEQYF. The CDR3 region has the DNA TGTGCCAGCAGCGCCTCGGGACAGGTCTACGAGCAGTACTTC. V is TRBV9 and J is TRBJ2-7; 8 bases line up with TRBD1. The CDR3 is made up of 14 amino acids. Per germline, CDR1 SGDLS and CDR2 YYNGEE. The V gene end was trimmed by 3 bases and the J gene end by 3 bases; junction bases not matched to a gene: 5.

This chain joins TRBV12-3 or TRBV12-4 and TRBJ1-5, with D perhaps matching TRBD1 (6 bases). Trimming left V 3 bases short and J 7 bases short, with 19 bases between. This CDR3 is 16 amino acids long. CDR3 loop: CASSFWGRSSKQPQHF. CDR3 coding DNA: TGTGCCAGCAGTTTCTGGGGGCGAAGCTCAAAACAGCCCCAGCATTTT.

This chain connects TRBV6-2 or TRBV6-3 to TRBJ2-2; the D gene is possibly TRBD1 (5 bases). The CDR3 consists of 14 residues. V lost 2 bases, J lost 4 bases, and 8 bases lay in between. In germline, CDR1 is MNHEY, CDR2 SVGEGT. For the CDR3, the DNA is TGTGCCAGCAGTTACAACCAGGGCACCGGGGAGCTGTTTTTT. Translating it yields CASSYNQGTGELFF.

In its sample, this clonotype was seen a few times. The chain carries TRBV7-8 and TRBJ1-2; 7 bases align to TRBD1. From germline, CDR1 is SGHVS and CDR2 FQNEAQ. The V and J ends lost 2 bases and 6 bases, in that order; junction bases with no gene match: 3. The CDR3 contains 13 residues. The CDR3 protein is CASSLKGAHGYTF. The CDR3 coding sequence is TGTGCCAGCAGCTTAAAGGGGGCCCATGGCTACACCTTC. Looking up the rest from reference TRBV7-8 and TRBJ1-2 gives the full variable domain: GAGVSQSPRYKVAKRGQDVALRCDPISGHVSLFWYQQALGQGPEFLTYFQNEAQLDKSGLPSDRFFAERPEGSVSTLKIQRTQQEDSAVYLCASSLKGAHGYTFGSGTRLTVV.

V and J are TRBV14 and TRBJ1-4; D remains unclear. CDR1 SGHDN and CDR2 FVKESK come from the germline V gene. V was shortened by 2 bases and J by 5 bases, with 9 bases between the two germline ends. This CDR3 has 14 amino acids. CDR3 nucleotides: TGTGCCAGCAGCCAATTACGGTGGAATGAAAAACTGTTTTTT. Protein sequence: CASSQLRWNEKLFF.